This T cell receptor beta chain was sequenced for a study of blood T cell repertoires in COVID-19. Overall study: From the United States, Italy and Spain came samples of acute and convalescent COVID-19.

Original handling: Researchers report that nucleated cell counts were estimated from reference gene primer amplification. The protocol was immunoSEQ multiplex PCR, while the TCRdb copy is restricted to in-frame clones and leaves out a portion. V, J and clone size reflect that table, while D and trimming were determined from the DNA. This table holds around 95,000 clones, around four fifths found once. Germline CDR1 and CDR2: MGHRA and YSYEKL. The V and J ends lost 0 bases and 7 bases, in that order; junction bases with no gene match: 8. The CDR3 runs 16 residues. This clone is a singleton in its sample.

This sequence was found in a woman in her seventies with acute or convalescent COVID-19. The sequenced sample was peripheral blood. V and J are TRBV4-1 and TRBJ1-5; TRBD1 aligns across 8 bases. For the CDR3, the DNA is TGCGCCAGCAGCCAAGAAACAGGGGGAAGTGGACAGCCCCAGCATTTT. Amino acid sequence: CASSQETGGSGQPQHF.